The 21 T cell receptor beta chains reported below all come from one sample, sequenced in a study of siplizumab effects on memory and regulatory T cells. Coculture of the mixed lymphocyte reaction cells took place at 37 degrees C and lasted around 6 days. Antigens for these TCRs are unknown. The data were produced by immunoSEQ multiplex PCR, yet TCRdb's version contains in-frame clones alone and is incomplete. The sample lists 3,000 to 4,000 clones; roughly 50% were seen once. What was sequenced was CFSE-low (dividing) CD4+ T cells sorted from an allogeneic mixed lymphocyte reaction. The source of these receptors is a human donor in good health; the cells came from an allogeneic mixed lymphocyte reaction.

J is TRBJ1-2 and V is TRBV18, with 8 positions matching TRBD1. Germline-derived CDR1 and CDR2 are KGHSH and LQKENI. The CDR3 sequence is 14 residues long. Trimming cost V 4 bases and J 4 bases; bases outside gene matches: 5. The CDR3 here is CASSLSTGGYGYTF. CDR3 in DNA: TGTGCCAGCTCACTCTCCACAGGGGGCTATGGCTACACCTTC.

This chain links TRBV5-1 with TRBJ2-5; no definite D call. This CDR3 region has 14 residues. Deletions cut 6 bases from V and 2 bases from J, with 14 bases between. Per the germline V gene, CDR1 is SGHRS and CDR2 is YFSETQ. In nucleotides, the CDR3 is TGCGCCAGCAAGGTCCAGGTCCAACAAGAGACCCAGTACTTC. Its translation is CASKVQVQQETQYF.

This clone was counted only a few times. The gene calls are TRBV5-4 and TRBJ2-4; D may be TRBD1 or TRBD2 (6 bases each). V gave up 4 bases and J gave up 5 bases, with 13 bases separating them. The length of the CDR3 is 14 residues. Germline V gene sequence: CDR1 SGHNT, CDR2 YYREEE (reference sequence). The DNA for the CDR3 is TGTGCCAGCAGCCTGAGGGGGGCCGAAAACATTCAGTACTTC. Amino acids: CASSLRGAENIQYF.

The CDR3 reads CASSYYVGNYGYTF. Here the CDR3 DNA reads TGTGCCAGCAGTTACTACGTGGGTAACTATGGCTACACCTTC. The chain employs TRBV6-5 and TRBJ1-2; D call uncertain. The length of the CDR3 is 14 residues. Germline V gene lookup returns CDR1 MNHEY and CDR2 SVGAGI. The V and J ends lost 1 base and 1 base respectively, with 7 bases between them.

The genes are TRBV4-1 and TRBJ2-5, with 11 bases matching TRBD2. This CDR3 region has 17 residues. Germline V gene lookup returns CDR1 MGHRA and CDR2 YSYEKL. Trimming took 1 base from V and 7 from J; bases not matched to a gene: 11. CDR3 bases: TGCGCCAGCAGCCAAGGTTTGGCTAGCGGGGGGAGGGGGACCCAGTACTTC. It translates to CASSQGLASGGRGTQYF.

This clone appeared a few times. The chain joins TRBV6-1 to TRBJ1-2; the D gene is possibly TRBD1 (5 bases). Germline-derived CDR1 and CDR2 are MNHNS and SASEGT. The germline V and J ends were trimmed by 6 bases and 4 bases, with 15 bases remaining between them. CDR3 length: 14 residues. DNA of the CDR3: TGTGCCAGCAGCGGACAATTCCCGGTCTATGGCTACACCTTC. Encoded protein: CASSGQFPVYGYTF.

V is TRBV28 and J is TRBJ2-7; D is perhaps TRBD2 (7 bases). With 6 bases removed from V and 5 bases from J, the gap between germline ends came to 14 bases. The CDR3 is 13 residues long. The germline CDR1 and CDR2 sequences are MDHEN and SYDVKM. The DNA of the CDR3 is TGTGCCAGCAGAACCGGGGGGCGGGACGAGCAGTACTTC. As protein: CASRTGGRDEQYF.

The gene calls are TRBV29-1 and TRBJ1-1; TRBD1 might be the D (6 bases). The CDR3 is made up of 13 amino acids. The germline gives CDR1 SQVTM, CDR2 ANQGSEA. The V end was cut by 5 bases, the J end by 7 bases, with 17 bases between. DNA for the CDR3: TGCAGCGTTATAGACAGGACTGCTGTTGAAGCTTTCTTT. Its protein product is CSVIDRTAVEAFF. Supplemented by reference TRBV29-1 and TRBJ1-1, the full variable domain reads SAVISQKPSRDICQRGTSLTIQCQVDSQVTMMFWYRQQPGQSLTLIATANQGSEATYESGFVIDKFPISRPNLTFSTLTVSNMSPEDSSIYLCSVIDRTAVEAFFGQGTRLTVV.

The V call is TRBV9, the J call TRBJ2-1; D uncertain. The CDR3 is 16 amino acids. With 0 bases removed from V and 1 base from J, the gap between germline ends came to 11 bases. From germline, CDR1 is SGDLS and CDR2 YYNGEE. CDR3 loop: CASSVGGRTSYNEQFF. In DNA, the CDR3 is TGTGCCAGCAGCGTAGGTGGCAGAACTTCCTACAATGAGCAGTTCTTC.

This chain joins TRBV7-2 and TRBJ1-1; the D gene is possibly TRBD1 (5 bases). V shed 1 base and J shed 9 bases, with 12 bases lying between them. The CDR3 has 13 residues. CDR1 SGHTA and CDR2 FQGNSA come from the germline V gene. The CDR3: CASSLGGTVKAFF. The CDR3 DNA reads TGTGCCAGCAGCTTAGGGGGGACCGTCAAAGCTTTCTTT.

This clone was detected a few times. The chain couples TRBV5-4 to TRBJ2-5; TRBD2 aligns across 9 bases. CDR3 length: 16 amino acids. The V and J ends lost 4 bases and 5 bases, in that order; junction bases with no gene match: 12. Germline-derived CDR1 and CDR2 are SGHNT and YYREEE (reference sequence). The DNA of the CDR3 is TGTGCCAGCAGCCCCGGGGGAATAGCGGGGGTTGAGACCCAGTACTTC. Amino acids: CASSPGGIAGVETQYF. Supplemented by reference TRBV5-4 and TRBJ2-5, the full variable domain reads ETGVTQSPTHLIKTRGQQVTLRCSSQSGHNTVSWYQQALGQGPQFIFQYYREEENGRGNFPPRFSGLQFPNYSSELNVNALELDDSALYLCASSPGGIAGVETQYFGPGTRLLVL.

The chain joins TRBV7-2 to TRBJ1-1; TRBD1 matches 11 bases. V lost 0 bases to trimming and J lost 10 bases; unmatched junction nucleotides: 1. This CDR3 region has 13 residues. Germline V gene data show CDR1 as SGHTA and CDR2 as FQGNSA. The CDR3 DNA sequence: TGTGCCAGCAGCTTAGCGGGACAGGGGGTAGCTTTCTTT. It is translated as CASSLAGQGVAFF.

This clone has more than one count but fewer than ten. An end of the junction differs from the germline gene, which may be a read error. The CDR3 spells CAISESAGRPAGRF. The CDR3 DNA follows: TGTGCCATCAGTGAGTCGGCAGGGAGACCCGCGGGGCGCTTC. The gene calls are TRBV10-3 and TRBJ2-7; possible D gene TRBD2, 6 bases. The CDR3 is 14 residues long. Germline V lookup: CDR1 ENHRY, CDR2 SYGVKD.

The chain employs TRBV7-8 and TRBJ1-1; possibly TRBD1 for D (5 bases). Germline V gives CDR1 SGHVS, CDR2 FQNEAQ. V was trimmed by 6 bases and J by 0 bases, leaving 11 bases between them. The CDR3 has 14 amino acids. The CDR3 loop reads CASRPGRMNTEAFF. The CDR3 DNA is TGTGCCAGCAGGCCGGGACGGATGAACACTGAAGCTTTCTTT.

The chain links TRBV5-8 to TRBJ1-5, with 8 bases lining up with TRBD1. Germline V gene data show CDR1 as SGHTS and CDR2 as YDEGEE. This CDR3 spans 15 amino acids. The J segment lost 2 bases and the V segment lost 3 bases, leaving 4 bases of the junction unmatched. CDR3 sequence: CASSSRGQGNQPQHF. DNA for the CDR3: TGTGCCAGCAGCTCCAGGGGACAGGGCAATCAGCCCCAGCATTTT.

J is TRBJ2-5 and V is TRBV25-1, with D perhaps TRBD1 or TRBD2 (5 bases each). V was cut by 5 bases and J by 5 bases, with 12 bases left in between. The CDR3 totals 13 residues. Germline V gene data show CDR1 as MGHDK and CDR2 as SYGVNS. The CDR3 protein is CASSLTGPETQYF. The CDR3 DNA reads TGTGCCAGCAGTCTCACGGGGCCCGAGACCCAGTACTTC.

J is TRBJ2-3 and V is TRBV7-6, with 9 bases matching TRBD2. CDR3 length equals 16 residues. J was trimmed by 0 bases and V by 5 bases; bases with no gene match: 6. Per germline, CDR1 SGHVS and CDR2 FNYEAQ. For the CDR3, the DNA is TGTGCCAGCAGCCCTTTAGCGGGGGCTAGCACAGATACGCAGTATTTT. Protein: CASSPLAGASTDTQYF.

The chain links TRBV19 to TRBJ1-4; D may be TRBD1 (6 bases). The germline V gene has CDR1 LNHDA and CDR2 SQIVND (reference sequence). V was shortened by 6 bases and J by 0 bases, with 17 bases between the two germline ends. This CDR3 is built from 17 residues. The CDR3, as DNA: TGTGCCAGTAGAGTGTCGGGGGGCCTTGCAACTAATGAAAAACTGTTTTTT. This codes for CASRVSGGLATNEKLFF.

The chain employs TRBV5-1 and TRBJ1-4, with D perhaps matching TRBD1 (6 bases). Trimming took off 0 bases at V and 6 bases at J, with 12 bases between the two ends. Germline lookup yields CDR1 SGHRS and CDR2 YFSETQ. The CDR3 totals 15 residues. The CDR3 loop reads CASSLVAGGDEKLFF. CDR3 coding DNA: TGCGCCAGCAGCTTGGTCGCGGGGGGCGATGAAAAACTGTTTTTT. The full variable domain, completed using reference TRBV5-1 and TRBJ1-4, is KAGVTQTPRYLIKTRGQQVTLSCSPISGHRSVSWYQQTPGQGLQFLFEYFSETQRNKGNFPGRFSGRQFSNSRSEMNVSTLELGDSALYLCASSLVAGGDEKLFFGSGTQLSVL.

The gene calls are TRBV19 and TRBJ1-1; the match to TRBD1 covers 11 bases. V trimming: 4 bases; J trimming: 3 bases; junction bases outside the gene matches: 7. This CDR3 has 16 residues. Germline-derived CDR1 and CDR2 are LNHDA and SQIVND (reference sequence). The CDR3 DNA reads as TGTGCCAGTAGTAGTAGGACAGGGGGCGGTTACACTGAAGCTTTCTTT. Encoded protein: CASSSRTGGGYTEAFF.

The chain uses TRBV19 and TRBJ1-2, with D unclear. This CDR3 has 16 residues. V was trimmed by 0 bases and J by 2 bases, leaving 13 bases between them. Per the germline V gene, CDR1 is LNHDA and CDR2 is SQIVND (reference sequence). CDR3 DNA sequence: TGTGCCAGTAGTATAGATCTATCAGTGGCAAACTATGGCTACACCTTC. It specifies CASSIDLSVANYGYTF. Full variable domain (rest looked up from reference TRBV19 and TRBJ1-2): DGGITQSPKYLFRKEGQNVTLSCEQNLNHDAMYWYRQDPGQGLRLIYYSQIVNDFQKGDIAEGYSVSREKKESFPLTVTSAQKNPTAFYLCASSIDLSVANYGYTFGSGTRLTVV.